Each of the 19 T cell receptor beta chains below was sequenced from the same sample in a study of shared clonotypes between healthy human individuals. Only in-frame clones appear in the TCRdb table, and some are missing; sequencing was by immunoSEQ multiplex PCR. The table records some 300,000 clones, less than 75% of them present only once. Sequencing input: memory CD4+ T cells sorted from blood. Subset of the sample: CD45RA-negative fraction. The receptors were sampled from a man younger than 45 in good health.

The rearrangement uses TRBV5-4 and TRBJ2-5; 10 bases are a match to TRBD1. The CDR3 consists of 15 residues. Germline V gives CDR1 SGHNT, CDR2 YYREEE (reference sequence). Losses at the gene ends were 1 base for V and 3 bases for J; bases not matched to a gene: 3. CDR3 coding DNA: TGTGCCAGCAGCTTGTTGACAGGGGGCGAAGAGACCCAGTACTTC. This translates into CASSLLTGGEETQYF.

This chain uses TRBV5-5 with TRBJ2-1; D is possibly TRBD1 (6 bases). The CDR3 is 14 amino acids. The germline V and J ends were trimmed by 2 bases and 0 bases, with 6 bases remaining between them. Germline CDR1 reads SGHKS; CDR2 reads YYEKEE (reference sequence). The CDR3 nucleotides are TGTGCCAGCAGCTTACAGGGCTCCTACAATGAGCAGTTCTTC. It is translated as CASSLQGSYNEQFF.

CDR3 amino acids: CASSRGHMNTEAFF. Written as DNA, the CDR3 is TGTGCCAGCAGCCGGGGACACATGAACACTGAAGCTTTCTTT. V gene TRBV5-8 combines with J gene TRBJ1-1; possible D gene TRBD1, 6 bases. V was trimmed by 4 bases and J by 0 bases, leaving 10 bases between them. Germline values: CDR1 SGHTS, CDR2 YDEGEE. The CDR3 is 14 residues long. The variable domain in full, with the rest retrieved from reference TRBV5-8 and TRBJ1-1, is EAGVTQSPTHLIKTRGQQATLRCSPISGHTSVYWYQQALGLGLQFLLWYDEGEERNRGNFPPRFSGRQFPNYSSELNVNALELEDSALYLCASSRGHMNTEAFFGQGTRLTVV.

The chain is built from TRBV6-1 and TRBJ2-7; no clear D. The CDR3 sequence is 15 residues long. Germline CDR1 reads MNHNS; CDR2 reads SASEGT. V dropped 7 bases and J dropped 4 bases, with 20 bases sitting between them. The DNA of the CDR3 is TGTGCCAGCATCTTTCATCCCCTCTTATCTTACGAGCAGTACTTC. Protein product: CASIFHPLLSYEQYF.

Only a few counts were recorded for this clone. This rearrangement joins TRBV5-1 to TRBJ2-7; D gene ambiguous. There are 14 residues in the CDR3. Germline CDR1 and CDR2: SGHRS and YFSETQ. The V gene lost 0 bases and the J gene lost 1 base, with 8 bases spanning the gap. The CDR3 region has the DNA TGCGCCAGCAGCTTGGCCACAGCTTCCTACGAGCAGTACTTC. This encodes CASSLATASYEQYF.

The chain couples TRBV28 to TRBJ1-5; no clear D gene. The V gene's germline CDR1 is MDHEN and CDR2 SYDVKM. The CDR3 covers 14 residues. V lost 3 bases and J lost 3, with 9 bases in between. CDR3 loop: CASSFWQPNQPQHF. The CDR3 nucleotides are TGTGCCAGCAGTTTTTGGCAGCCCAATCAGCCCCAGCATTTT.

The chain recombines TRBV2 with TRBJ2-3; tentatively, D is TRBD1 (6 bases). CDR1 is SNHLY and CDR2 is FYNNEI in the germline V gene. The V end was cut by 7 bases, the J end by 2 bases, with 10 bases between. The length of the CDR3 is 13 residues. The CDR3 region is CASKRQVTDTQYF. The CDR3 DNA reads as TGTGCCAGCAAGAGACAGGTCACAGATACGCAGTATTTT.

This clone has a count of ten or more. This chain uses TRBV15 with TRBJ1-1; D is possibly TRBD1 (5 bases). There are 17 residues in the CDR3. CDR1 and CDR2 (germline): LNHNV, YYDKDF (reference sequence). V was shortened by 5 bases and J by 2 bases, with 21 bases between the two germline ends. CDR3 in amino acids: CATSPRRRGSANTEAFF. In nucleotides, the CDR3 is TGTGCCACCAGCCCGAGACGGAGGGGCTCGGCAAACACTGAAGCTTTCTTT.

Remarks on this clone: The same CDR3 is also encoded by other DNA sequences in this sample. The V gene is TRBV30, the J gene TRBJ2-7; TRBD2 aligns across 9 bases. Germline CDR1 is GTSNPN and CDR2 is SVGIG (reference sequence). The V and J ends lost 0 bases and 6 bases, in that order; junction bases with no gene match: 3. The CDR3 sequence is 13 residues long. This CDR3 is CAWSVRREGEQYF. CDR3 nucleotides: TGTGCCTGGAGTGTACGGCGGGAGGGCGAGCAGTACTTC.

This chain uses TRBV6-6 with TRBJ1-3; no definite D call. This CDR3 spans 14 amino acids. Germline CDR1 reads MNHNY; CDR2 reads SVGAGI (reference sequence). The V gene lost 4 bases and the J gene lost 2 bases, with 9 bases spanning the gap. The CDR3 is CASSSANTGNTIYF. In DNA, the CDR3 is TGTGCCAGCAGTTCGGCTAATACTGGAAACACCATATATTTT.

The V gene is TRBV28, the J gene TRBJ2-7, with D perhaps given as TRBD1 or TRBD2 (5 bases each). The CDR3 has 13 residues. From germline, CDR1 is MDHEN and CDR2 SYDVKM. V lost 5 bases and J lost 0, with 8 bases in between. The CDR3 region has the DNA TGTGCCAGCAGTGGGGGTGACTCCTACGAGCAGTACTTC. This translates into CASSGGDSYEQYF.

The chain is built from TRBV7-9 and TRBJ1-3; the match to TRBD1 covers 8 bases. V lost 8 bases to trimming and J lost 6 bases; unmatched junction nucleotides: 9. Germline CDR1 and CDR2: SEHNR and FQNEAQ (reference sequence). This CDR3 is 14 amino acids long. CDR3 sequence: CASGTDREANTIYF. The CDR3 DNA sequence: TGTGCCAGCGGCACGGACAGGGAGGCAAACACCATATATTTT.

J is TRBJ2-2 and V is TRBV5-4; 10 bases map to TRBD2. The germline gives CDR1 SGHNT, CDR2 YYREEE (reference sequence). The CDR3 has 15 residues. J gave up 4 bases and V 4 bases, and 4 bases lay outside the gene matches. CDR3 sequence reads: CASSPLAGGTGELFF. The CDR3 DNA is TGTGCCAGCAGCCCGTTAGCGGGAGGCACCGGGGAGCTGTTTTTT.

This clone was seen only once. In the same sample, other DNA sequences code for this CDR3. The chain uses TRBV30 and TRBJ2-2; D is unclear. Germline CDR1 and CDR2: GTSNPN and SVGIG (reference sequence). The CDR3 is 12 amino acids. Trimming took 1 base from V and 5 from J, leaving 5 bases between them. The CDR3 bases are TGTGCCTGGAGTGGGGATACCGGGGAGCTGTTTTTT. This gives the protein CAWSGDTGELFF.

Concerning this clone: Other DNA variants within this sample encode the same CDR3. Here the CDR3 reads CASSSPTSGDQETQYF. In DNA, the CDR3 is TGTGCCAGCAGTTCCCCGACTAGCGGAGATCAAGAGACCCAGTACTTC. This chain uses TRBV28 with TRBJ2-5; 9 positions match TRBD2. Unmatched junction bases numbered 8, after V lost 4 bases and J lost 2 bases. The CDR3 runs 16 residues. Per the germline V gene, CDR1 is MDHEN and CDR2 is SYDVKM.

This clone appeared a few times. This chain uses TRBV27 with TRBJ1-1; D is possibly TRBD1 (6 bases). CDR3 length: 14 residues. Germline values: CDR1 MNHEY, CDR2 SMNVEV (reference sequence). Trimming shortened V by 6 bases and J by 4 bases, and 15 bases separated the two germline ends. CDR3 bases: TGTGCCAGCAGCCGGAGGGGGGGGAGCACTGAAGCTTTCTTT. As protein: CASSRRGGSTEAFF.

The gene calls are TRBV6-6 and TRBJ1-4; D is uncertain. CDR3 length: 13 amino acids. The ends were cut back, 2 bases at V and 7 bases at J, with 8 bases in the middle. Germline V gene sequence: CDR1 MNHNY, CDR2 SVGAGI (reference sequence). Here the CDR3 reads CASSYIGVEKLFF. The CDR3 nucleotides read TGTGCCAGCAGTTACATAGGAGTTGAAAAACTGTTTTTT.

The chain employs TRBV5-5 and TRBJ2-1; TRBD1 matches 9 bases. Germline V CDR1 and CDR2: SGHKS, YYEKEE (reference sequence). The V gene end was trimmed by 7 bases and the J gene end by 6 bases; junction bases not matched to a gene: 8. CDR3 length equals 14 residues. CDR3 loop: CASVMDRGFNEQFF. In DNA, the CDR3 is TGTGCCAGCGTTATGGACAGGGGTTTCAATGAGCAGTTCTTC.

Comments on this clone: A much larger clone lies one base from this, so it may be a read error. This chain connects TRBV14 to TRBJ2-2; D is uncertain. This CDR3 contains 13 residues. CDR1 SGHDN and CDR2 FVKESK come from the germline V gene. CDR3 protein: CANSQPVAGELFF. The CDR3 region has the DNA TGTGCCAACAGCCAACCGGTAGCCGGGGAGCTGTTTTTT.